This T cell receptor beta chain was sequenced in a study of blood T cells in healthy people across ages. General study results and limits: Lack of knowledge of donor CMV status possibly confounded expanded clonotype changes. Percentage of naive T cells showed a strong correlation with TCR beta diversity.

PCR was performed a second time for roughly 7 to 12 cycles using a sample-barcoded 5' primer and a J-beta primer mix. Each cDNA was tagged by a template-switch adaptor containing 12 random nucleotides. Using its own MiXCR run on the 5' RACE reads, TCRdb lists one record per CDR3 protein. The sample shows some 1,500,000 distinct CDR3 sequences, roughly 43% of them seen only once. As concerns this clonotype: Its antigen is not identified.

A minimum of 7 million PBMCs was isolated per sample. Trimming removed 7 bases from V and 6 bases from J, with 24 bases in between. CDR1 and CDR2 (germline): LNHDA, SQIVND (reference sequence). The CDR3 covers 16 residues. Sequencing input: blood. This chain joins TRBV19 and TRBJ1-1; possible D gene TRBD1, 5 bases. This clonotype originated in a woman in her late teens or twenties in good health. The CDR3 sequence: CASNIGVMTDEAEAFF. The CDR3 DNA follows: TGTGCCAGTAACATCGGGGTTATGACAGACGAGGCTGAAGCTTTCTTT.